This T cell receptor (beta chain) is from a study of cytomegalovirus exposure and HLA in healthy donors. Study-level findings and limits: Trimming of TCR beta V- and J-genes showed a link, identified in a later analysis, to a missense DCLRE1C variant. Accurate prediction of most subjects' HLA-A and HLA-B alleles from TCR beta sequences was reported.

About this clone itself: Its antigen remains unidentified.

Donors were nominally healthy when sampled, though unrecorded immune exposures were likely. 60 Vbeta and 13 Jbeta primers were used in PCR. The protocol was immunoSEQ multiplex PCR, while the TCRdb copy is restricted to in-frame clones and leaves out a portion. Here the sample table reports about 140,000 clones. Sequencing was performed on PBMCs. This receptor was identified in a man aged 40-49 years in good health and CMV-seronegative.

The CDR3 DNA sequence: TGCGCCAGCCGAGGGGGTACTGGAAACACCATATATTTT. Translation gives CASRGGTGNTIYF. The gene calls are TRBV5-1 and TRBJ1-3; maybe TRBD1 (6 bases). V was clipped by 7 bases and J by 2 bases, with 10 bases between them. Germline values: CDR1 SGHRS, CDR2 YFSETQ. The CDR3 loop spans 13 amino acids.